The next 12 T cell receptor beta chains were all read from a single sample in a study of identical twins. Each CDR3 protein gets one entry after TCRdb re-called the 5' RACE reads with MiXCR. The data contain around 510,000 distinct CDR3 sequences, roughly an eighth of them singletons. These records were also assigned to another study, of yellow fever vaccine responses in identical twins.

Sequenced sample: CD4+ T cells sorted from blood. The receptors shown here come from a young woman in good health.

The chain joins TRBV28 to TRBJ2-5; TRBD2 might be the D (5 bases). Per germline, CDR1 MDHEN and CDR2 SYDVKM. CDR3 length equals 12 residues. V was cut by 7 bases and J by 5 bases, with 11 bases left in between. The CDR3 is CASKSGWETQYF. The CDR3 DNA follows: TGTGCCAGCAAGAGCGGTTGGGAGACCCAGTACTTC.

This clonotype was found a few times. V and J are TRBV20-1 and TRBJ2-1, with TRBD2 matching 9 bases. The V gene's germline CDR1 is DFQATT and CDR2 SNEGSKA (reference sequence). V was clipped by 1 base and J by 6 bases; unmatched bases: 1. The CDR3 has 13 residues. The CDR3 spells CSARGSGSNEQFF. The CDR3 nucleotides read TGCAGTGCTAGAGGTAGCGGGAGCAATGAGCAGTTCTTC.

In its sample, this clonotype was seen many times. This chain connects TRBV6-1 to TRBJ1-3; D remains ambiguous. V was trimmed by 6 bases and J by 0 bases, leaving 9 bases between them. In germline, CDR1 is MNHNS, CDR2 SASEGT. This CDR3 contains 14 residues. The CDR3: CASSLSSSGNTIYF. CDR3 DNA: TGTGCCAGCAGCCTTAGCTCCTCTGGAAACACCATATATTTT.

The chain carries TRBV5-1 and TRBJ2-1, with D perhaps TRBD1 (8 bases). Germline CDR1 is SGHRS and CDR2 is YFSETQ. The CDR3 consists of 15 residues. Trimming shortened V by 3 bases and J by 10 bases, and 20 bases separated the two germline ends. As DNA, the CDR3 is TGCGCCAGCAGCTCGCGGGAGAGGGGGGACAGGGAGCAGTTCTTC. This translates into CASSSRERGDREQFF. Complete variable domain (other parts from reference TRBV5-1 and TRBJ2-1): KAGVTQTPRYLIKTRGQQVTLSCSPISGHRSVSWYQQTPGQGLQFLFEYFSETQRNKGNFPGRFSGRQFSNSRSEMNVSTLELGDSALYLCASSSRERGDREQFFGPGTRLTVL.

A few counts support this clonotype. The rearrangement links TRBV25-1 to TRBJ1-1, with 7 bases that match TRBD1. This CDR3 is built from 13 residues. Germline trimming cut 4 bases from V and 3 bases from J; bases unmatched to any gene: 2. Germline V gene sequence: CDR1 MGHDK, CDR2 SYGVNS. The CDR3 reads CASSGDSHTEAFF. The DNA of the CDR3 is TGTGCCAGCAGTGGGGACAGCCACACTGAAGCTTTCTTT.

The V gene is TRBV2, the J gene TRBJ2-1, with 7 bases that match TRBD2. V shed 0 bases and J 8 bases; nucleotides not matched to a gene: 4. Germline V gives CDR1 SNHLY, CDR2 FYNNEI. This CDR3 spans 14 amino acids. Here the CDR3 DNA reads TGTGCCAGCAGTGAAGCGGGAGGGGTGGATGAGCAGTTCTTC. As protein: CASSEAGGVDEQFF.

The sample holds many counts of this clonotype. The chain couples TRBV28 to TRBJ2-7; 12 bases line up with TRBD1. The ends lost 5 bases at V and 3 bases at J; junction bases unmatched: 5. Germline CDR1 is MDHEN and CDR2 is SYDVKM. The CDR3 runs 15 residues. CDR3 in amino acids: CASSPGTGGFYEQYF. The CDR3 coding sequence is TGTGCCAGCAGTCCAGGGACAGGGGGCTTCTACGAGCAGTACTTC. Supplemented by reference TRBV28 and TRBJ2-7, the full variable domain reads DVKVTQSSRYLVKRTGEKVFLECVQDMDHENMFWYRQDPGLGLRLIYFSYDVKMKEKGDIPEGYSVSREKKERFSLILESASTNQTSMYLCASSPGTGGFYEQYFGPGTRLTVT.

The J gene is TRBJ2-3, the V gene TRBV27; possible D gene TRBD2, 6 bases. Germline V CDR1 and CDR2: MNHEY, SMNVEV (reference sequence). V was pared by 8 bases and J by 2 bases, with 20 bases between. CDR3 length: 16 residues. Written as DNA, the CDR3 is TGTGCCAGCGGCCAGGGTTTGGGGGGAGCCACAGATACGCAGTATTTT. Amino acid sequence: CASGQGLGGATDTQYF.

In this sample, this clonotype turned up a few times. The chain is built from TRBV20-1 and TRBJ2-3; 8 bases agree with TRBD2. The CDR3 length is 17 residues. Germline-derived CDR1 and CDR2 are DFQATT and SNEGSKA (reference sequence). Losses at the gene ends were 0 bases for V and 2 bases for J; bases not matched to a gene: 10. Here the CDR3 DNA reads TGCAGTGCTAGAGATAAACTAGCGGTGGGACCCACAGATACGCAGTATTTT. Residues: CSARDKLAVGPTDTQYF.

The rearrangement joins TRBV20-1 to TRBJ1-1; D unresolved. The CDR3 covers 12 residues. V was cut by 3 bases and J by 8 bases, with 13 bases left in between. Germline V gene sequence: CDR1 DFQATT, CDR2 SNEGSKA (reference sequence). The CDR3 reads CSASVPNIEAFF. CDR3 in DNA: TGCAGTGCTAGTGTACCGAACATCGAAGCTTTCTTT.

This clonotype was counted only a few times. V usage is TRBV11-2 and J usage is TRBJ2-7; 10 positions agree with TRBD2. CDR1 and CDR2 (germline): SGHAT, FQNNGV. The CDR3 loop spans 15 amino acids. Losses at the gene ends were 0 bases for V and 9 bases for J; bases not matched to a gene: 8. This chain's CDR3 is CASSLDSSSGRAQYF. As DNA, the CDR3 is TGTGCCAGCAGCTTAGATTCCTCCAGCGGGAGGGCGCAGTACTTC.

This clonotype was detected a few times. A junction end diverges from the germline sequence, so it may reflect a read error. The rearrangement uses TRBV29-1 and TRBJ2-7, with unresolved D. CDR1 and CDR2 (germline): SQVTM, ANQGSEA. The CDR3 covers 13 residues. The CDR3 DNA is TGCAGCGTTGAAGAGAAAGAAGGTGTTACGACGCACTTC. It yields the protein CSVEEKEGVTTHF.